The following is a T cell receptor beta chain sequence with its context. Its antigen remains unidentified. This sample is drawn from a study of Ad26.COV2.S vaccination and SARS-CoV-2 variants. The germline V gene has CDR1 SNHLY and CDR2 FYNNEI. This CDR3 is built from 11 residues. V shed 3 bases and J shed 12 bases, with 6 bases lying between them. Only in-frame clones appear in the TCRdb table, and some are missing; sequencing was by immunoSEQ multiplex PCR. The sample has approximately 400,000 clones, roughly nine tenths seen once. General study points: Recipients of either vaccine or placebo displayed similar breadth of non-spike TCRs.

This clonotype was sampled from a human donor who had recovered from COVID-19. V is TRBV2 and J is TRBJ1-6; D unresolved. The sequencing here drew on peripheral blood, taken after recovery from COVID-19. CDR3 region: CASSEVQPLHF. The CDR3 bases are TGTGCCAGCAGTGAGGTCCAACCCCTCCACTTT.